The source of this TCR beta chain is a study of post-analysis software for immune sequencing data. Regarding the study as a whole: Roughly 5 TRBV segments were significantly more frequent in patients than in controls. TRBV5-6, TRBV5-1 and TRBV20-1 were among these segments. Controls' normalized Chao1 diversity significantly exceeded that of multiple sclerosis patients.

V lost 0 bases, J lost 5 bases, and 10 bases stayed unmatched. Germline V CDR1 and CDR2: LGHNA, YNFKEQ. This CDR3 comprises 16 residues. Concerning this clonotype: Its antigen remains unknown.

Unique molecular identifiers had been added to the TCR beta cDNA libraries. TCRdb re-called the PCR reads through MiXCR, storing one row per CDR3 protein. The sample records some 890,000 distinct CDR3 sequences, roughly half being singletons. The specimen sequenced was blood. The sequence was obtained from a girl between 10 and 17 years old with multiple sclerosis. This chain uses TRBV4-2 with TRBJ2-7; 7 bases are a match to TRBD2. CDR3: CASSQDPGREQHEQYF. In DNA, the CDR3 is TGTGCCAGCAGCCAAGATCCGGGGAGGGAACAGCACGAGCAGTACTTC.